The clone carrying this T cell receptor (beta chain) was counted a single time. The data were taken from a study of HIV-infected children after antiretroviral therapy interruption. The CDR3 has 13 amino acids. V was clipped by 5 bases and J by 1 base, with 6 bases between them. Treatment reported: PENTA 11 planned treatment interruption arm or continuous ART arm. The TCR library was built from RNA with a 3' RACE protocol and unique molecular identifiers. TCRdb re-analysed the 3' RACE reads in MiXCR, keeping a single row per CDR3 protein. The sample consists of 70,000 to 90,000 distinct CDR3 sequences, about 6.9% of them appearing once.

The V gene is TRBV12-3 or TRBV12-4, the J gene TRBJ1-5; D remains ambiguous. The TCR comes from a pool of human donors with HIV. Sequencing was performed on CD45RA+ CD4+ T cells from PBMCs, pooled from several time points, taken from a donor given antiretroviral therapy, either interrupted or continuous. Subset: naive CD4+ CD45RA+ CD45RO- T cells. CDR3 region: CASSAQSNQPQHF. The CDR3 nucleotides are TGTGCCAGCAGTGCGCAGAGCAATCAGCCCCAGCATTTT.